This T cell receptor (beta chain) was recovered during a study of blood T cells in healthy people across ages. A second PCR, run for about 6 to 12 cycles, used a sample-barcoded 5' primer plus a J-beta primer mix. TCRdb re-analysed the 5' RACE reads in MiXCR, keeping a single row per CDR3 protein. The table has 700,000 to 900,000 distinct CDR3 sequences, 20% to 30% seen once. Germline V gene lookup returns CDR1 SGHTA and CDR2 FQGNSA. The CDR3 extends over 14 amino acids. The total RNA that was extracted per sample amounted to at least 5 micrograms. The same data also went into a second study, on T cells of mothers and their children.

The sequence was obtained from a boy aged 5-17 years in good health. V and J are TRBV7-2 and TRBJ2-7, with unresolved D. The closer fit of TRBJ2-5 to the DNA end suggests the J call may be wrong. The source material was blood. The CDR3 DNA sequence: TGTGCCAGCAGCTTAGCCCAGACGCAAGAGACCCAGTACTTC. Protein: CASSLAQTQETQYF.